The 6 T cell receptor beta chains listed next were all sequenced from one sample in a study of cytomegalovirus exposure and HLA in healthy donors. PCR primers comprised 60 Vbeta and 13 Jbeta primers. The assay was immunoSEQ multiplex PCR, and TCRdb's table has in-frame clones only and misses some. The sample holds around 210,000 clones, about three quarters seen once. Sequencing was done on a sample of PBMCs. These receptors all stem from a boy younger than 18 in good health and CMV-seronegative.

This clone has more than one count but fewer than ten. The chain recombines TRBV15 with TRBJ2-7, with D unclear. Germline assignment: CDR1 LNHNV and CDR2 YYDKDF (reference sequence). V was clipped by 5 bases and J by 0 bases, with 14 bases between them. This CDR3 region has 15 residues. This CDR3 reads CATSPRRKSSYEQYF. The DNA for the CDR3 is TGTGCCACCAGCCCCAGGCGAAAGAGCTCCTACGAGCAGTACTTC.

This rearrangement joins TRBV4-1 to TRBJ2-7; a possible D gene is TRBD2 (6 bases). This CDR3 contains 16 residues. Germline-derived CDR1 and CDR2 are MGHRA and YSYEKL. V was pared by 1 base and J by 3 bases, with 16 bases between. The CDR3 loop is CASSQGRAGINYEQYF. The CDR3, as DNA: TGCGCCAGCAGCCAAGGGAGGGCGGGGATTAACTACGAGCAGTACTTC.

The chain uses TRBV19 and TRBJ2-7; D is ambiguous. Trimming stripped 8 bases from V and 0 bases from J, with 14 bases between. This CDR3 comprises 14 residues. Germline V gives CDR1 LNHDA, CDR2 SQIVND (reference sequence). The CDR3 nucleotides are TGTGCCAGTCAAAGCCGCTTTGGCTCCTACGAGCAGTACTTC. Translated: CASQSRFGSYEQYF.

The chain couples TRBV19 to TRBJ1-6; 7 bases fit TRBD1. Per germline, CDR1 LNHDA and CDR2 SQIVND (reference sequence). CDR3 size: 13 residues. The J segment lost 15 bases and the V segment lost 3 bases, leaving 8 bases of the junction unmatched. CDR3 sequence reads: CASSISQGVHLHF. The CDR3 bases are TGTGCCAGTAGTATTTCCCAGGGGGTTCACCTCCACTTT.

V usage is TRBV5-1 and J usage is TRBJ1-1; D call uncertain. The length of the CDR3 is 14 residues. The germline gives CDR1 SGHRS, CDR2 YFSETQ. Trimming cost V 2 bases and J 2 bases, with 10 bases left between them. As DNA, the CDR3 is TGCGCCAGCAGCTTTGGCTCGGGTAACACTGAAGCTTTCTTT. Amino acids: CASSFGSGNTEAFF. Filled out from reference TRBV5-1 and TRBJ1-1, the complete variable domain reads KAGVTQTPRYLIKTRGQQVTLSCSPISGHRSVSWYQQTPGQGLQFLFEYFSETQRNKGNFPGRFSGRQFSNSRSEMNVSTLELGDSALYLCASSFGSGNTEAFFGQGTRLTVV.

The gene calls are TRBV6-4 and TRBJ1-1; unclear D gene. From germline, CDR1 is MRHNA and CDR2 SNTAGT. The ends were cut back, 3 bases at V and 4 bases at J, with 12 bases in the middle. The CDR3 extends over 14 amino acids. The CDR3 reads CASSEEVWSTEAFF. The CDR3, as DNA: TGTGCCAGCAGTGAAGAGGTTTGGAGCACTGAAGCTTTCTTT.